This T cell receptor beta chain was observed in a study of T cells after yellow fever vaccination. CDR1 and CDR2 (germline): LNHNV, YYDKDF (reference sequence). CDR3 length: 14 residues. Trimming left V 4 bases short and J 0 bases short, with 7 bases between. TCRdb reprocessed the 5' RACE reads with MiXCR, giving one entry per CDR3 protein. Of 500,000 to 650,000 distinct CDR3 sequences listed, more than 9% are singletons. This sample comprised PBMCs, obtained on the day of the yellow fever booster vaccination. The sequence was obtained from a man in his thirties or forties who received the YFV17D yellow fever vaccine. The chain links TRBV15 to TRBJ1-5; TRBD1 is a possible D gene (6 bases). CDR3 amino acids: CATSKQGSNQPQHF. CDR3 in DNA: TGTGCCACCAGCAAACAGGGTAGCAATCAGCCCCAGCATTTT.